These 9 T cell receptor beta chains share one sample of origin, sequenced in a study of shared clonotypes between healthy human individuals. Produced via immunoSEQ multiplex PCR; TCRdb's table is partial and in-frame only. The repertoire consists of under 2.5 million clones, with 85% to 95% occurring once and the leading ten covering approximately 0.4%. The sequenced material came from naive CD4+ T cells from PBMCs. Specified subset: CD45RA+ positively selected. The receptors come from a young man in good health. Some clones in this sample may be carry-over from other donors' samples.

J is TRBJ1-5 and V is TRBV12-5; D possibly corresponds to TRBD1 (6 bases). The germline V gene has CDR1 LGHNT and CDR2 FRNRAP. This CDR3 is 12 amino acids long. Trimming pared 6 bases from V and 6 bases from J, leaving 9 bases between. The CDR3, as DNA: TGTGCTAGTGGCCGAGGGGGTCAGCCCCAGCATTTT. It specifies CASGRGGQPQHF.

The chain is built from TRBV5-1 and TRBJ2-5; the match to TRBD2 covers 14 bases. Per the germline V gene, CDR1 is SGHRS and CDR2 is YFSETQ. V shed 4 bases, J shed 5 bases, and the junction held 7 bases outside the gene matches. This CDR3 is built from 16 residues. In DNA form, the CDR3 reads TGCGCCAGCAGCCCTGGGACTAGCGGGAGATGGGAGACCCAGTACTTC. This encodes CASSPGTSGRWETQYF. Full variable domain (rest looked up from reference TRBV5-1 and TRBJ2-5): KAGVTQTPRYLIKTRGQQVTLSCSPISGHRSVSWYQQTPGQGLQFLFEYFSETQRNKGNFPGRFSGRQFSNSRSEMNVSTLELGDSALYLCASSPGTSGRWETQYFGPGTRLLVL.

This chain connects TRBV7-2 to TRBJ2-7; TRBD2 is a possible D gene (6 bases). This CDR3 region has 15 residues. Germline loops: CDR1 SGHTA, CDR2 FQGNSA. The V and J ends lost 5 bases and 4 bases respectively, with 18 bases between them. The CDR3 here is CASSPRRSGLYEQYF. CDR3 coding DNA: TGTGCCAGCAGCCCCCGTCGAAGCGGGCTTTACGAGCAGTACTTC.

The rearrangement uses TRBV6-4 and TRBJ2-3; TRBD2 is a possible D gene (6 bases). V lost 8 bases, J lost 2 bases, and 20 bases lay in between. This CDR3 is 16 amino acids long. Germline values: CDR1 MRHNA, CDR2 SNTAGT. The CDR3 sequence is CASSSGSSATTDTQYF. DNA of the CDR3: TGTGCCAGCTCCTCGGGCTCTAGCGCTACCACAGATACGCAGTATTTT.

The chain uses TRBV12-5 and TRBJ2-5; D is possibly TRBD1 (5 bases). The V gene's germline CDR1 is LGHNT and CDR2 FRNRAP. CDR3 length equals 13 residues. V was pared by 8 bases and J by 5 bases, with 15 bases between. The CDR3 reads CASSVEGVETQYF. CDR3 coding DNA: TGTGCTAGTTCTGTGGAAGGGGTGGAGACCCAGTACTTC.

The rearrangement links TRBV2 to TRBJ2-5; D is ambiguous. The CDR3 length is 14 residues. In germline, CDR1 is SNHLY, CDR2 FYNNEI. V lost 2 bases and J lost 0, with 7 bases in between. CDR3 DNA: TGTGCCAGCAGTGAACGGGCAGACCAAGAGACCCAGTACTTC. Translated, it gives CASSERADQETQYF.

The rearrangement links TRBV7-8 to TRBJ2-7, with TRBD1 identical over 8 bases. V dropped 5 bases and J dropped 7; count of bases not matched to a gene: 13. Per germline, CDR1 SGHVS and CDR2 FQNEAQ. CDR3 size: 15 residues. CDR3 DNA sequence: TGTGCCAGCAGCCAAGGACAGGGACCGACGGGGGAGCAGTACTTC. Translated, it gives CASSQGQGPTGEQYF. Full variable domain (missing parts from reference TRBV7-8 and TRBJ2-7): GAGVSQSPRYKVAKRGQDVALRCDPISGHVSLFWYQQALGQGPEFLTYFQNEAQLDKSGLPSDRFFAERPEGSVSTLKIQRTQQEDSAVYLCASSQGQGPTGEQYFGPGTRLTVT.

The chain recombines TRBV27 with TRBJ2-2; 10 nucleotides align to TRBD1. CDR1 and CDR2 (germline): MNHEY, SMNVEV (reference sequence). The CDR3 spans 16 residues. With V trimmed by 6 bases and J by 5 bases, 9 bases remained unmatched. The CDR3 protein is CASRYRTGGDTGELFF. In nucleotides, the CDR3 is TGTGCCAGCAGATACCGGACAGGGGGTGATACCGGGGAGCTGTTTTTT.

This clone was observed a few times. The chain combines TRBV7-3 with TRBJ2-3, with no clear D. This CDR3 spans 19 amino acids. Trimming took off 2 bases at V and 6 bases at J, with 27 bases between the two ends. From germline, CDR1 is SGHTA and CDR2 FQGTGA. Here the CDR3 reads CASSLEWTPQRPPGDTQYF. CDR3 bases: TGTGCCAGCAGCTTAGAATGGACCCCACAGAGGCCACCGGGTGATACGCAGTATTTT.